This T cell receptor beta chain was obtained from a study of identical twins. This clonotype was counted ten times or more. Germline V gene sequence: CDR1 DFQATT, CDR2 SNEGSKA (reference sequence). This CDR3 contains 15 residues. V gave up 3 bases and J gave up 1 base, with 13 bases separating them. TCRdb processed the 5' RACE reads anew with MiXCR; each CDR3 protein has one entry. Of 150,000 or so distinct CDR3 sequences in the sample, roughly 3.5% were seen once. The TCR was taken from a man aged 18 to 30 in good health. What was sequenced was memory T cells sorted from blood. The V and J genes are TRBV20-1 and TRBJ1-5; tentative D call: TRBD1 (5 bases). The CDR3, as DNA: TGCAGTGCTAGCGCCGACAGCGGGAGCAATCAGCCCCAGCATTTT. Protein: CSASADSGSNQPQHF.